A single sample is the source of the 22 T cell receptor beta chains below, sequenced in a study of OX40 agonist ivuxolimab in advanced cancers. Using immunoSEQ multiplex PCR, the repertoire was profiled, and TCRdb retains in-frame clones only, with some absent. This table holds 70,000 to 95,000 clones, about 91% found once. The specimen was CD4+ or CD8+ T cells sorted from blood, collected in a trial of the OX40 agonist ivuxolimab. The receptor set was obtained from an adult with an advanced solid tumor such as melanoma, head and neck, liver or kidney cancer.

The chain uses TRBV6-1 and TRBJ2-7; 7 bases map to TRBD1. The V gene end was trimmed by 4 bases and the J gene end by 6 bases; junction bases not matched to a gene: 3. Germline CDR1 and CDR2: MNHNS and SASEGT. This CDR3 has 12 amino acids. The CDR3 reads CASSGQGLEQYF. CDR3 sequence (DNA): TGTGCCAGCAGTGGACAGGGTCTCGAGCAGTACTTC.

Details on this clone: At the DNA level, this CDR3 is encoded by other sequences in the same sample as well. The V gene is TRBV5-1, the J gene TRBJ1-1, with D maybe TRBD1 (6 bases). This CDR3 comprises 15 residues. Trimming cost V 0 bases and J 3 bases, with 12 bases left between them. CDR1 is SGHRS, CDR2 YFSETQ, per germline. CDR3 in amino acids: CASSLEGGRDTEAFF. For the CDR3, the DNA is TGCGCCAGCAGCTTGGAAGGGGGAAGGGACACTGAAGCTTTCTTT.

The chain recombines TRBV28 with TRBJ1-2, with 9 bases lining up with TRBD1. The CDR3 extends over 15 amino acids. The V and J ends lost 4 bases and 4 bases, in that order; junction bases with no gene match: 7. Germline assignment: CDR1 MDHEN and CDR2 SYDVKM. The chain's CDR3 is CASSWGQTGGYGYTF. For the CDR3, the DNA is TGTGCCAGCAGTTGGGGTCAGACAGGGGGCTATGGCTACACCTTC.

J is TRBJ2-2 and V is TRBV28; 10 bases are shared with TRBD1. The V and J ends lost 6 bases and 4 bases, in that order; junction bases with no gene match: 5. Germline CDR1 MDHEN, CDR2 SYDVKM. The CDR3 is made up of 15 amino acids. CDR3 bases: TGTGCCAGCAGGCCCGACAGGGGGCCCACCGGGGAGCTGTTTTTT. As protein: CASRPDRGPTGELFF.

The V and J genes are TRBV27 and TRBJ1-2, with D tentatively TRBD1 (5 bases). V lost 3 bases, J lost 6 bases, and 14 bases lay in between. Germline CDR1 and CDR2: MNHEY and SMNVEV (reference sequence). This CDR3 is 14 amino acids long. CDR3 bases: TGTGCCAGCAGTTTTTCGGGGACGTACAATGGCTACACCTTC. It is translated as CASSFSGTYNGYTF.

The chain combines TRBV9 with TRBJ2-7; 11 bases are shared with TRBD2. V lost 2 bases and J lost 6; bases outside the gene matches: 7. This CDR3 contains 15 residues. Germline V gene lookup returns CDR1 SGDLS and CDR2 YYNGEE. The CDR3 nucleotides read TGTGCCAGCAGCGTGTTAGCGGGAGGGGATGGCGAGCAGTACTTC. This sequence encodes CASSVLAGGDGEQYF.

CDR3 sequence: CACTGGRNYGYTF. In DNA form, the CDR3 reads TGTGCCTGTACCGGGGGGAGGAACTATGGCTACACCTTC. This chain uses TRBV30 with TRBJ1-2; D might be TRBD1 (5 bases). This CDR3 has 13 residues. V gave up 6 bases and J gave up 2 bases, with 13 bases separating them. Germline CDR1 is GTSNPN and CDR2 is SVGIG (reference sequence).

This clone was seen a handful of times. This chain uses TRBV7-9 with TRBJ1-2; D unclear. The CDR3 consists of 13 residues. V was cut by 3 bases and J by 8 bases, with 13 bases left in between. Looked up from germline, CDR1 is SEHNR and CDR2 is FQNEAQ (reference sequence). CDR3 nucleotide sequence: TGTGCCAGCAGCTTTTACTCCATGAGGGGCTACACCTTC. Its protein product is CASSFYSMRGYTF.

The CDR3 reads CASSSSTSMAYEQYF. For the CDR3, the DNA is TGTGCCAGCAGTTCATCGACTAGTATGGCCTACGAGCAGTACTTC. The chain is built from TRBV28 and TRBJ2-7; D is perhaps TRBD2 (6 bases). The CDR3 consists of 15 residues. The V end lost 4 bases, the J end lost 2 bases, and 15 bases lay between the germline ends. The germline V gene has CDR1 MDHEN and CDR2 SYDVKM.

This clone was seen a single time. V usage is TRBV9 and J usage is TRBJ1-2; D is uncertain. CDR1 and CDR2 from the germline V gene are SGDLS and YYNGEE. This CDR3 spans 15 amino acids. V was pared by 4 bases and J by 8 bases, with 21 bases between. The CDR3 reads CASSLHLRWEGGYTF. CDR3 sequence (DNA): TGTGCCAGCAGCCTCCACCTGAGGTGGGAGGGCGGCTACACCTTC.

The rearrangement links TRBV14 to TRBJ2-5; TRBD1 aligns across 10 bases. Per germline, CDR1 SGHDN and CDR2 FVKESK. Germline trimming cut 1 base from V and 5 bases from J; bases unmatched to any gene: 4. The CDR3 consists of 15 residues. In DNA form, the CDR3 reads TGTGCCAGCAGCCAAGGACAGGGGGCCCGGGAGACCCAGTACTTC. This encodes CASSQGQGARETQYF.

This clone was seen only once. J is TRBJ2-1 and V is TRBV7-8; D is undetermined. The CDR3 extends over 14 amino acids. Germline V gene lookup returns CDR1 SGHVS and CDR2 FQNEAQ. V was shortened by 3 bases and J by 5 bases, with 11 bases between the two germline ends. The CDR3 coding sequence is TGTGCCAGCAGCTTCAGGAATTCCAACAATGAGCAGTTCTTC. Translated, it gives CASSFRNSNNEQFF.

The chain employs TRBV25-1 and TRBJ2-1; 10 bases match TRBD1. Germline V gene lookup returns CDR1 MGHDK and CDR2 SYGVNS. The CDR3 is 17 residues long. Trimming removed 10 bases from V and 6 bases from J; junction bases left unmatched: 18. Here the CDR3 reads CATRRSGQGSSLNEQFF. Here the CDR3 DNA reads TGTGCCACCAGGCGTTCGGGACAGGGGTCCTCCCTCAATGAGCAGTTCTTC. The full variable domain, completed using reference TRBV25-1 and TRBJ2-1, is EADIYQTPRYLVIGTGKKITLECSQTMGHDKMYWYQQDPGMELHLIHYSYGVNSTEKGDLSSESTVSRIRTEHFPLTLESARPSHTSQYLCATRRSGQGSSLNEQFFGPGTRLTVL.

This clone was detected once. This chain uses TRBV6-5 with TRBJ2-7; tentatively, D is TRBD1 (6 bases). The length of the CDR3 is 15 residues. CDR1 MNHEY and CDR2 SVGAGI come from the germline V gene. Trimming cost V 6 bases and J 2 bases, with 17 bases left between them. CDR3 DNA: TGTGCCAGCAGGTTCTACAGGGAGATGGCCTACGAGCAGTACTTC. Its protein product is CASRFYREMAYEQYF.

The V gene is TRBV2, the J gene TRBJ1-5; a possible D gene is TRBD1 (5 bases). The germline V gene encodes CDR1 SNHLY and CDR2 FYNNEI. The V and J ends lost 0 bases and 10 bases respectively, with 16 bases between them. This CDR3 contains 15 residues. The CDR3 DNA is TGTGCCAGCAGTGAAGCGCAGGGCGGATCCAGCCCCCAGCATTTT. Protein product: CASSEAQGGSSPQHF. Supplemented by reference TRBV2 and TRBJ1-5, the full variable domain reads EPEVTQTPSHQVTQMGQEVILRCVPISNHLYFYWYRQILGQKVEFLVSFYNNEISEKSEIFDDQFSVERPDGSNFTLKIRSTKLEDSAMYFCASSEAQGGSSPQHFGDGTRLSIL.

V is TRBV5-4 and J is TRBJ1-1, with 7 bases matching TRBD1. Germline trimming cut 4 bases from V and 7 bases from J; bases unmatched to any gene: 1. CDR3 length: 11 amino acids. CDR1 is SGHNT and CDR2 is YYREEE in the germline V gene (reference sequence). The DNA for the CDR3 is TGTGCCAGCAGCCGGGACAGTGAAGCTTTCTTT. This encodes CASSRDSEAFF.

This chain uses TRBV1 with TRBJ2-1; the table's D gene call, TRBD2, was not cross checked with the DNA. TRBV1 is designated a pseudogene. There are 15 residues in the CDR3. The CDR3: CTSSHQLAGLNEQFF. The CDR3, as DNA: TGCACCAGCAGCCACCAGTTAGCGGGGCTAAATGAGCAGTTCTTC.

This chain links TRBV9 with TRBJ2-7, with D tentatively TRBD1 (6 bases). Germline CDR1 SGDLS, CDR2 YYNGEE. V was cut by 2 bases and J by 7 bases, with 10 bases left in between. The CDR3 contains 12 residues. CDR3 amino acids: CASSVAQGEQYF. The CDR3 DNA follows: TGTGCCAGCAGCGTCGCCCAGGGGGAGCAGTACTTC.

V and J are TRBV28 and TRBJ1-2, with D unclear. The CDR3 runs 13 residues. Germline loops: CDR1 MDHEN, CDR2 SYDVKM. The ends were cut back, 5 bases at V and 4 bases at J, with 11 bases in the middle. The CDR3: CASSTGWFYGYTF. The CDR3 coding sequence is TGTGCCAGCAGTACCGGGTGGTTCTATGGCTACACCTTC.

The V and J genes are TRBV28 and TRBJ2-3, with 8 bases matching TRBD2. CDR1 MDHEN and CDR2 SYDVKM come from the germline V gene. The ends lost 5 bases at V and 3 bases at J; junction bases unmatched: 13. The CDR3 has 17 amino acids. In DNA form, the CDR3 reads TGTGCCAGCAGTCCAGGGTTGACTAGCGCAGGAACAGATACGCAGTATTTT. Its protein product is CASSPGLTSAGTDTQYF.

This chain links TRBV6-6 with TRBJ2-1; perhaps D is TRBD1 or TRBD2 (5 bases each). The CDR3 contains 12 residues. Trimming took 2 bases from V and 10 from J, leaving 9 bases between them. Germline V gives CDR1 MNHNY, CDR2 SVGAGI (reference sequence). The DNA for the CDR3 is TGTGCCAGCAGTTACGAGGGGCGGGAGCAGTTCTTC. Protein: CASSYEGREQFF.

The V gene is TRBV9, the J gene TRBJ2-7; tentative D call: TRBD2 (6 bases). This CDR3 spans 14 amino acids. V was pared by 3 bases and J by 1 base, with 11 bases between. The V gene's germline CDR1 is SGDLS and CDR2 YYNGEE. Here the CDR3 DNA reads TGTGCCAGCAGCGGCGGGACGCCTTCCTACGAGCAGTACTTC. Its protein product is CASSGGTPSYEQYF.